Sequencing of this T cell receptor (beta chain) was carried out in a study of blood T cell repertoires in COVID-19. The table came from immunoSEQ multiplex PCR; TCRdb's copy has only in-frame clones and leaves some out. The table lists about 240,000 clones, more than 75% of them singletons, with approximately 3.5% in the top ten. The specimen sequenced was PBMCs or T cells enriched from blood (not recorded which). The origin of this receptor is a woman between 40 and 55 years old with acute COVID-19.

The CDR3 sequence: CARPEGARNSPLHF. CDR3 DNA: TGTGCCAGACCAGAGGGGGCTCGTAATTCACCCCTCCACTTT. This rearrangement joins TRBV19 to TRBJ1-6; 7 nucleotides match TRBD1. The CDR3 runs 14 residues. CDR1 and CDR2 (germline): LNHDA, SQIVND (reference sequence). Germline trimming cut 9 bases from V and 6 bases from J; bases unmatched to any gene: 8.